This TCR beta chain comes out of a study of shared clonotypes between healthy human individuals. The CDR3 loop spans 10 amino acids. Deletions cut 4 bases from V and 5 bases from J, with 3 bases between. Germline V gene sequence: CDR1 MDHEN, CDR2 SYDVKM. Only CD45RO-negative cells positively selected for CCR7 counted as naive CD8 cells, so terminally differentiated effector memory CD45RA+ cells were excluded. The repertoire was sequenced with immunoSEQ multiplex PCR; TCRdb's copy has only in-frame clones and lacks some. The sample lists around 1.9 million clones; over 85% were seen once. Sequencing was carried out using naive CD8+ T cells from PBMCs. This clonotype originated in a young man in good health. Some clones in this sample may be carry-over from other donors' samples. The genes are TRBV28 and TRBJ2-7; D gene ambiguous. This chain's CDR3 is CASSYHEQYF. The CDR3 bases are TGTGCCAGCAGTTACCACGAGCAGTACTTC.